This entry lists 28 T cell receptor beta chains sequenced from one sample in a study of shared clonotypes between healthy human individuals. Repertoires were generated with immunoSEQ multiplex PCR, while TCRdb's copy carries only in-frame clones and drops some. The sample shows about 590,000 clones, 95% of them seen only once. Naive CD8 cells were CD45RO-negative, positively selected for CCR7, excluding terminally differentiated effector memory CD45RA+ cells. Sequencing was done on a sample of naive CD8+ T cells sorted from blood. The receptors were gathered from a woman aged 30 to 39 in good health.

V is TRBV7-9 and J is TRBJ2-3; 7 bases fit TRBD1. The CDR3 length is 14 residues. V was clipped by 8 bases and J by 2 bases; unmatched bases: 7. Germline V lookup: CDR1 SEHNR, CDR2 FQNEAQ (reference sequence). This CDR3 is CASRSQGPTDTQYF. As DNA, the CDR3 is TGTGCCAGCCGCTCACAGGGGCCCACAGATACGCAGTATTTT.

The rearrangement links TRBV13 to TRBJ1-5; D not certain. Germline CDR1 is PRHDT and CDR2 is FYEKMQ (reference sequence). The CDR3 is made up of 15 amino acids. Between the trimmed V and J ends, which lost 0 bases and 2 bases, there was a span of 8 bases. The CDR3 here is CASSLGRQGNQPQHF. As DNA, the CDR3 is TGTGCCAGCAGCTTAGGGCGGCAGGGCAATCAGCCCCAGCATTTT.

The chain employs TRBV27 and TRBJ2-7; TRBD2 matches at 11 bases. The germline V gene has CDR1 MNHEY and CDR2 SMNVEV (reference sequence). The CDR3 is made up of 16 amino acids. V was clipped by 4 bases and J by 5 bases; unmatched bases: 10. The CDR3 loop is CASSSHRLAGRNEQYF. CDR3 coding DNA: TGTGCCAGCAGTTCGCACAGACTAGCGGGAAGGAACGAGCAGTACTTC.

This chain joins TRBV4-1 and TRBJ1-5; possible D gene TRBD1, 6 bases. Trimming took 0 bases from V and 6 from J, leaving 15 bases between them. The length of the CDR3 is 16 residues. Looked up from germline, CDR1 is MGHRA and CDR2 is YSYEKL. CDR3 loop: CASSQEPPGGGQPQHF. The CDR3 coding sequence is TGCGCCAGCAGCCAAGAACCGCCGGGGGGCGGTCAGCCCCAGCATTTT.

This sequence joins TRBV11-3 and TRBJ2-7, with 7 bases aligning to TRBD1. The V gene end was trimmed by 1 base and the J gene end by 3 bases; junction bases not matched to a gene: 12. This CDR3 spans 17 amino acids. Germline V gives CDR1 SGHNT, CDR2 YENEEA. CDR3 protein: CASSLALLIGTVYEQYF. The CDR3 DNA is TGTGCCAGCAGCTTAGCTCTCTTAATTGGGACAGTCTACGAGCAGTACTTC.

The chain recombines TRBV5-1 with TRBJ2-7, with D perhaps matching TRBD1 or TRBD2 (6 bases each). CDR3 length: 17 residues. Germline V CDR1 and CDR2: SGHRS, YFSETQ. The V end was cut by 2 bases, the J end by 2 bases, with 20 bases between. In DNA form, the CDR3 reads TGCGCCAGCAGCTTCCTATCGGGGGCCCCACTGACCTACGAGCAGTACTTC. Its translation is CASSFLSGAPLTYEQYF.

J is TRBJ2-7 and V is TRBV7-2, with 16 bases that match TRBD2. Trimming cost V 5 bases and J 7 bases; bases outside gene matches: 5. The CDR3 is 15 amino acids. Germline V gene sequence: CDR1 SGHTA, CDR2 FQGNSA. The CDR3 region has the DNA TGTGCCAGCAGCCCGGGACTAGCGGGAGGGTATGAGCAGTACTTC. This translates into CASSPGLAGGYEQYF.

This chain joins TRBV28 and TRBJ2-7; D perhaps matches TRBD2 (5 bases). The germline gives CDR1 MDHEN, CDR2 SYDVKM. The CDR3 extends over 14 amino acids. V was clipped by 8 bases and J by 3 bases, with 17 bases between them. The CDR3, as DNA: TGTGCCAGCTCTCCGGAGGCTTTTAACTACGAGCAGTACTTC. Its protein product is CASSPEAFNYEQYF.

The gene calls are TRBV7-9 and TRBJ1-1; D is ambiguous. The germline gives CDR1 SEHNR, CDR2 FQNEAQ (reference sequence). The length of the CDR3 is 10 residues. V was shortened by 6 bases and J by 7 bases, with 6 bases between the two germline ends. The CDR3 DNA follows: TGTGCCAGCAGTACCCATGAAGCTTTCTTT. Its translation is CASSTHEAFF.

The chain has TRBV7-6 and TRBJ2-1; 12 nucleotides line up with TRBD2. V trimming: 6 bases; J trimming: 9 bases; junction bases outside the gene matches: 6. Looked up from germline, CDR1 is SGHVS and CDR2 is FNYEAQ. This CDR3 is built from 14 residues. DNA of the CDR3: TGTGCCAGCAGTCGGCTAGCGGGAGGGGGTGAGCAGTTCTTC. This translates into CASSRLAGGGEQFF.

CDR3 loop: CASSLAFGQEAFF. DNA of the CDR3: TGTGCCAGCAGCTTAGCTTTTGGACAAGAGGCTTTCTTT. The chain recombines TRBV13 with TRBJ1-1, with a tentative D call TRBD1 (5 bases). The CDR3 length is 13 residues. Between the trimmed V and J ends, which lost 1 base and 11 bases, there was a span of 14 bases. Germline V gene data show CDR1 as PRHDT and CDR2 as FYEKMQ (reference sequence).

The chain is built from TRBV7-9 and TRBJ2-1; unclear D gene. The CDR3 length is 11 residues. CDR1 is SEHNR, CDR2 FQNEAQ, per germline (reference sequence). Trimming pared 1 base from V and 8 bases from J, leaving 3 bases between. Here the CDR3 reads CASSLDYEQFF. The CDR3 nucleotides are TGTGCCAGCAGCTTAGACTATGAGCAGTTCTTC. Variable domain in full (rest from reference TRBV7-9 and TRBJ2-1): DTGVSQNPRHKITKRGQNVTFRCDPISEHNRLYWYRQTLGQGPEFLTYFQNEAQLEKSRLLSDRFSAERPKGSFSTLEIQRTEQGDSAMYLCASSLDYEQFFGPGTRLTVL.

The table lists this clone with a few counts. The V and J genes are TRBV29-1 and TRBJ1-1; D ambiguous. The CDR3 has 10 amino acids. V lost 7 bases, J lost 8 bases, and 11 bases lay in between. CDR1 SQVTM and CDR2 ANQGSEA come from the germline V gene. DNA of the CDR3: TGCAGCGGGGGTGGACCAGAAGCTTTCTTT. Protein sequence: CSGGGPEAFF.

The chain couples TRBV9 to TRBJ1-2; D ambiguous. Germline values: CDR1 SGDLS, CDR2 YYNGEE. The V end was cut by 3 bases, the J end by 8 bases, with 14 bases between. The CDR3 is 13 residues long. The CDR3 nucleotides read TGTGCCAGCAGCGACGGACCCTCCCTGGGCTACACCTTC. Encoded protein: CASSDGPSLGYTF.

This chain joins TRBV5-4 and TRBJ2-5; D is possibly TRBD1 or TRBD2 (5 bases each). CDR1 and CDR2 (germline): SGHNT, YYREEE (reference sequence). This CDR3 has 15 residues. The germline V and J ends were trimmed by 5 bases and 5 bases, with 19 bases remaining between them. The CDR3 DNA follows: TGTGCCAGCAGTAGCGCGTGGGGGTATACGGAGACCCAGTACTTC. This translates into CASSSAWGYTETQYF. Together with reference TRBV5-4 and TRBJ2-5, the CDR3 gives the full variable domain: ETGVTQSPTHLIKTRGQQVTLRCSSQSGHNTVSWYQQALGQGPQFIFQYYREEENGRGNFPPRFSGLQFPNYSSELNVNALELDDSALYLCASSSAWGYTETQYFGPGTRLLVL.

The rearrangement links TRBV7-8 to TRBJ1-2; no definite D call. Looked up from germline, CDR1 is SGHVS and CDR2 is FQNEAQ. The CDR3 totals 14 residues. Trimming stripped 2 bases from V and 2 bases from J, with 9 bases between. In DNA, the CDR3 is TGTGCCAGCAGCTTAAGACTGGGAAACTATGGCTACACCTTC. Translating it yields CASSLRLGNYGYTF.

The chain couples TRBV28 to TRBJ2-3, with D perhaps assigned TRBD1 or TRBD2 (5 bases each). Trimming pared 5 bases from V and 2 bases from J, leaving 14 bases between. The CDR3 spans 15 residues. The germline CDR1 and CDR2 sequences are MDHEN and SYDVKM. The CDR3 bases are TGTGCCAGCAGTCAAGGGGAGTTGCCCACAGATACGCAGTATTTT. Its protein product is CASSQGELPTDTQYF.

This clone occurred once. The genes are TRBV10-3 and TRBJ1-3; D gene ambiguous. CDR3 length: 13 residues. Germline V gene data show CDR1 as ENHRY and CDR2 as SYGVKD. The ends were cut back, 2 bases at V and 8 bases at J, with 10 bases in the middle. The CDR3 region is CAISEDQLHTIYF. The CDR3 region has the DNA TGTGCCATCAGTGAGGACCAACTGCACACCATATATTTT.

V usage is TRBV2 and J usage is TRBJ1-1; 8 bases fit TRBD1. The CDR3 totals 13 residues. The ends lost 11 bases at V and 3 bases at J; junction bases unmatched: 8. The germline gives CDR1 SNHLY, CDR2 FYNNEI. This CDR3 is CAGRQGSYTEAFF. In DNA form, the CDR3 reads TGTGCCGGAAGACAGGGGTCGTACACTGAAGCTTTCTTT.

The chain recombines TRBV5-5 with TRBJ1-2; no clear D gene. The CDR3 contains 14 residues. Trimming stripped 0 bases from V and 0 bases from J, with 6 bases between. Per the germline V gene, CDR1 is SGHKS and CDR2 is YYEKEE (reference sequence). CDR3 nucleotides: TGTGCCAGCAGCTTGGTTCAGTCTAACTATGGCTACACCTTC. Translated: CASSLVQSNYGYTF.

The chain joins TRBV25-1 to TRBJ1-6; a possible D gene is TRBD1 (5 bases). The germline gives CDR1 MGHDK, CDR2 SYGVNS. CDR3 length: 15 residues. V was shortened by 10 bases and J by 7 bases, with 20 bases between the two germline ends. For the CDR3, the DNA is TGTGCCACGAAGCAGGGAGGGGTTGGGAATTCACCCCTCCACTTT. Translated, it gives CATKQGGVGNSPLHF.

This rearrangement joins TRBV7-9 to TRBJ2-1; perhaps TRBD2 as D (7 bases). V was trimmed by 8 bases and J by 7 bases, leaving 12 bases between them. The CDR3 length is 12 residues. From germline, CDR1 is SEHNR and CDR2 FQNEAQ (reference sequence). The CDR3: CASDGGRNEQFF. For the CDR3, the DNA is TGTGCCAGCGACGGGGGGCGGAATGAGCAGTTCTTC.

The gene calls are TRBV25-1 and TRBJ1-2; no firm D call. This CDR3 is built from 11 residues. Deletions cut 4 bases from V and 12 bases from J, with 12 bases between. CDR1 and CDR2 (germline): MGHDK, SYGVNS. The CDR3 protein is CASSGGSGDTF. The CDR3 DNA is TGTGCCAGCAGTGGGGGTTCTGGAGACACCTTC.

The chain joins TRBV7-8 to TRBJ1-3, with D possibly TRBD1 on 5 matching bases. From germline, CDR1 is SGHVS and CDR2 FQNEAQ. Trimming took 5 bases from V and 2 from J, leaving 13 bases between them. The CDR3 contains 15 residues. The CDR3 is CASSPGTGPGNTIYF. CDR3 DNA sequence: TGTGCCAGCAGCCCCGGGACCGGACCTGGAAACACCATATATTTT.

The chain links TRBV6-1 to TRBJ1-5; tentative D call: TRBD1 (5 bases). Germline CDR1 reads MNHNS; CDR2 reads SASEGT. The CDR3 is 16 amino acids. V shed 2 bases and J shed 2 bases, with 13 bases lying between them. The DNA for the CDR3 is TGTGCCAGCAGTGAATATCAGGGAGAGGGCAATCAGCCCCAGCATTTT. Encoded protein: CASSEYQGEGNQPQHF.

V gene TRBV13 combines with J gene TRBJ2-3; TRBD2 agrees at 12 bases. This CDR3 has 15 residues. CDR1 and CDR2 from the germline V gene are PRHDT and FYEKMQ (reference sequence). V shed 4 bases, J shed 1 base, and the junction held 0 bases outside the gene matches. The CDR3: CASSSSGRGTDTQYF. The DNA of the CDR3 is TGTGCCAGCAGCTCTAGCGGGAGGGGCACAGATACGCAGTATTTT.

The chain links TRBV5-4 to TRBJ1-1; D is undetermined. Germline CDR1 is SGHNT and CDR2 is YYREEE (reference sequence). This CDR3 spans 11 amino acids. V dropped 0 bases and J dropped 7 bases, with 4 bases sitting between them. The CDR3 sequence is CASSLGREAFF. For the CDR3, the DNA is TGTGCCAGCAGCTTGGGGCGTGAAGCTTTCTTT.

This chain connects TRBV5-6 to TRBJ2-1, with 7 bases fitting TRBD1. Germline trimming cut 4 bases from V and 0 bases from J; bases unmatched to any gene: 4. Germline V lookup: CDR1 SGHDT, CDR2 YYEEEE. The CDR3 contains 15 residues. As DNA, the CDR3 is TGTGCCAGCAGCCTGACAGGGAGCTCCTACAATGAGCAGTTCTTC. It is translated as CASSLTGSSYNEQFF.